The rows below give T cell receptor beta chains drawn from one sample of a study of CD8+ T cells in alopecia areata. The protocol was immunoSEQ multiplex PCR, while the TCRdb copy is restricted to in-frame clones and leaves out a portion. The sample holds 64,000 or so clones, about 43% seen once. The sequencing here drew on CD8+ T cells sorted from blood, taken at roughly week 38, from a patient treated with tofacitinib. The source of these receptors is a human donor with alopecia areata. Both conserved end residues are part of each CDR3. D genes are given only for firm matches. Expanded clones are given a class, and other clones once, few, many or no size at all.

D	V	J	size	DNA	CDR3
TRBD1	TRBV6-6	TRBJ2-7	few	TGTGCCATCGGGACCACAGGGGAAAGTGGCTACGAGCAGTACTTC	CAIGTTGESGYEQYF
.	TRBV4-1	TRBJ2-1	few	TGCGCCAGCAGCCAAGGGGGTCCTGAGCAGTTCTTC	CASSQGGPEQFF
.	TRBV9	TRBJ2-1	once	TGTGCCAGCAGCCAAGGGCCCGATGGGCAGTTCTTC	CASSQGPDGQFF
.	TRBV9	TRBJ2-5	.	TGTGCCAGCAGCGTAGGTCTAGCGAACCAAGAGACCCAGTACTTC	CASSVGLANQETQYF
.	TRBV7-2	TRBJ2-3	.	TGTGCCAGCAGCAACCGGGACTTGACCACAGATACGCAGTATTTT	CASSNRDLTTDTQYF
.	TRBV7-2	TRBJ1-5	.	TGTGCCAGCAGGTCACAGGGTGAGCAGCCCCAGCATTTT	CASRSQGEQPQHF
.	TRBV7-9	TRBJ2-7	.	TGTGCCAGCAGCTTCGGTATTGCCTACGAGCAGTACTTC	CASSFGIAYEQYF
.	TRBV7-9	TRBJ2-1	few	TGTGCCAGCAGCTACAATGAGCAGTTCTTC	CASSYNEQFF
.	TRBV25-1	TRBJ2-5	few	TGTGCCAGCAGTGAAAGGGGAGAGACCCAGTACTTC	CASSERGETQYF
.	TRBV29-1	TRBJ2-7	few	TGCAGCGTGGCACCCAGCTCCTACGAGCAGTACTTC	CSVAPSSYEQYF